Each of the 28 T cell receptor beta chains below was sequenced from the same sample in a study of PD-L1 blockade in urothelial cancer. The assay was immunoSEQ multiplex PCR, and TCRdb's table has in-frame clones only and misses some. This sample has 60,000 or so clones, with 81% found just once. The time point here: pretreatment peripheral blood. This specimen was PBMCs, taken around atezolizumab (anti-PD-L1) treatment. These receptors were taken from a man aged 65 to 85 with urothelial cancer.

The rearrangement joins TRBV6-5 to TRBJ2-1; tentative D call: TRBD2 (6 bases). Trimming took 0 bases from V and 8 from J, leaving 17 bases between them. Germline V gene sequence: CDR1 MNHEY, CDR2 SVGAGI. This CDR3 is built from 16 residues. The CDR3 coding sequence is TGTGCCAGCAGTTACTCGATGCCCGGGAGTATCTATGAGCAGTTCTTC. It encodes CASSYSMPGSIYEQFF.

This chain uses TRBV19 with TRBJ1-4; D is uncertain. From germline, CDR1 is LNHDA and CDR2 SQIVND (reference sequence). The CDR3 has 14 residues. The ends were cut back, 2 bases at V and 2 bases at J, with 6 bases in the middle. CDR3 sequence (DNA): TGTGCCAGTAGTATACTCCAGACTAATGAAAAACTGTTTTTT. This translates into CASSILQTNEKLFF.

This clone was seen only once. The CDR3 loop is CASSFNRGGGEQFF. In DNA form, the CDR3 reads TGTGCCAGCAGTTTTAACAGGGGAGGTGGTGAGCAGTTCTTC. The rearrangement uses TRBV27 and TRBJ2-1; a possible D gene is TRBD1 (7 bases). The CDR3 extends over 14 amino acids. The germline gives CDR1 MNHEY, CDR2 SMNVEV (reference sequence). Trimming removed 3 bases at V and 9 bases at J, with 15 bases between.

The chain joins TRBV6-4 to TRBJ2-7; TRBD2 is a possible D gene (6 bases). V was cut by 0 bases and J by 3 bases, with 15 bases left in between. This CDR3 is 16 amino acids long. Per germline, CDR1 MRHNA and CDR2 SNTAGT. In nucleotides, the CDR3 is TGTGCCAGCAGTGACTCGGCGGGGCCCCAGTACTACGAGCAGTACTTC. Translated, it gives CASSDSAGPQYYEQYF.

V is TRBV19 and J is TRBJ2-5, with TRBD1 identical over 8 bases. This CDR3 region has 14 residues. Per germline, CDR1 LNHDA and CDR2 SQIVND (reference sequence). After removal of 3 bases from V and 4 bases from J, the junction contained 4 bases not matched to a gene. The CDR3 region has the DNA TGTGCCAGTAGTATTGGACAGGGACCAGAGACCCAGTACTTC. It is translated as CASSIGQGPETQYF.

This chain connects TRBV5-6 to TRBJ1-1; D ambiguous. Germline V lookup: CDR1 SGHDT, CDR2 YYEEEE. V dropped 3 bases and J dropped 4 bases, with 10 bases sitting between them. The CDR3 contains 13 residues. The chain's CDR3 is CASSWTGTTEAFF. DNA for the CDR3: TGTGCCAGCAGCTGGACTGGAACCACTGAAGCTTTCTTT.

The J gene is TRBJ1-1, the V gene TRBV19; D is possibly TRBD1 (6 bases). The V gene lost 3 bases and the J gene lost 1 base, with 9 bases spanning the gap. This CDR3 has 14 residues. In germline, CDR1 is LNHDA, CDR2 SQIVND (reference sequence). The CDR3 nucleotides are TGTGCCAGTAGTATCTACAGGGAGAACACTGAAGCTTTCTTT. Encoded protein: CASSIYRENTEAFF. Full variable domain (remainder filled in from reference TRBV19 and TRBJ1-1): DGGITQSPKYLFRKEGQNVTLSCEQNLNHDAMYWYRQDPGQGLRLIYYSQIVNDFQKGDIAEGYSVSREKKESFPLTVTSAQKNPTAFYLCASSIYRENTEAFFGQGTRLTVV.

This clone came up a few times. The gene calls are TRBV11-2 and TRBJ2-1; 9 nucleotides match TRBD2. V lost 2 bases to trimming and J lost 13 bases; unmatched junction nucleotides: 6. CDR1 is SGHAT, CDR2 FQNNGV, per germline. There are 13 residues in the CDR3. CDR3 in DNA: TGTGCCAGCAGCTTATGGACTAGCGTCCTTCAGTTCTTC. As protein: CASSLWTSVLQFF.

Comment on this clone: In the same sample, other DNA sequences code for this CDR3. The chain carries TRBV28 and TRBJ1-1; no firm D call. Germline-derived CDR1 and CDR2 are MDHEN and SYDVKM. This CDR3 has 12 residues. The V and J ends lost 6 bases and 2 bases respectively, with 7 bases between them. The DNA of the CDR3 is TGTGCCAGCAGCCTACTCAACACTGAAGCTTTCTTT. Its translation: CASSLLNTEAFF. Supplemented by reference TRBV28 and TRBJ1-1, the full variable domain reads DVKVTQSSRYLVKRTGEKVFLECVQDMDHENMFWYRQDPGLGLRLIYFSYDVKMKEKGDIPEGYSVSREKKERFSLILESASTNQTSMYLCASSLLNTEAFFGQGTRLTVV.

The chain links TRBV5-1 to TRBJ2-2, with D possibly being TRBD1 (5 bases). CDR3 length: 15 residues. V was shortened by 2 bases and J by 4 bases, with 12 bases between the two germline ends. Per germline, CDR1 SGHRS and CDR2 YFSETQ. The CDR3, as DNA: TGCGCCAGCAGCTTTCCAGGGTTATCCACCGGGGAGCTGTTTTTT. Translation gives CASSFPGLSTGELFF.

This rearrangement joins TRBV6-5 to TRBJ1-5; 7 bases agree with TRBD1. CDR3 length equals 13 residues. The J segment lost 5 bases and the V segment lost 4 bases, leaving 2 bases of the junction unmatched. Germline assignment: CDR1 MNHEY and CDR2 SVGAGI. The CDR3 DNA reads TGTGCCAGCAGTTCCGACAGGGATCAGCCCCAGCATTTT. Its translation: CASSSDRDQPQHF.

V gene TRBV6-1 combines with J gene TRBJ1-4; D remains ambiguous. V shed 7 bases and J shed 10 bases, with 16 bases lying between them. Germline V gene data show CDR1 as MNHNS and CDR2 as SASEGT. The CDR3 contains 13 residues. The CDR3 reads CASKEGPRGKLFF. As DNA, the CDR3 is TGTGCCAGCAAGGAAGGCCCGCGGGGAAAACTGTTTTTT.

This chain's CDR3 is CASSLVGGRASNEQFF. CDR3 in DNA: TGTGCCAGCAGCTTAGTAGGCGGGAGGGCCAGTAATGAGCAGTTCTTC. The chain combines TRBV11-2 with TRBJ2-1, with TRBD2 matching over 9 bases. Looked up from germline, CDR1 is SGHAT and CDR2 is FQNNGV. There are 16 residues in the CDR3. V was pared by 1 base and J by 7 bases, with 8 bases of the junction left unmatched.

Written as DNA, the CDR3 is TGTGCCAGCAGCTTAGGTCCAGCGAACACAGATACGCAGTATTTT. Translation: CASSLGPANTDTQYF. This chain connects TRBV11-2 to TRBJ2-3; D call uncertain. V was trimmed by 1 base and J by 2 bases, leaving 10 bases between them. CDR1 and CDR2 from the germline V gene are SGHAT and FQNNGV. The CDR3 consists of 15 residues.

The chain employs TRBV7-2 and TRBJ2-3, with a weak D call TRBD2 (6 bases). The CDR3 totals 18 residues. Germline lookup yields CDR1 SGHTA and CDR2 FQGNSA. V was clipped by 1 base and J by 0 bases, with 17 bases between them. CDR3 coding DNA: TGTGCCAGCAGCTTAGGATACGACTGGGGGACTAGCACAGATACGCAGTATTTT. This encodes CASSLGYDWGTSTDTQYF.

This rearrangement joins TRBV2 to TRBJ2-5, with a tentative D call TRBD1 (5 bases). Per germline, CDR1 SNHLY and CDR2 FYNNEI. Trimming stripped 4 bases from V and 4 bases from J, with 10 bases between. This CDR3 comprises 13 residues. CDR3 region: CASSGQGTETQYF. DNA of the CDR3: TGTGCCAGCAGTGGCCAGGGTACAGAGACCCAGTACTTC.

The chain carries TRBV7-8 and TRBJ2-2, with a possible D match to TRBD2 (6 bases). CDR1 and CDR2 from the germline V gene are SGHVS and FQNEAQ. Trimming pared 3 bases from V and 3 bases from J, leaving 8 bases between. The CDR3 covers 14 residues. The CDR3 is CASSLSGDTGELFF. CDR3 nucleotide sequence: TGTGCCAGCAGCTTGTCGGGGGACACCGGGGAGCTGTTTTTT.

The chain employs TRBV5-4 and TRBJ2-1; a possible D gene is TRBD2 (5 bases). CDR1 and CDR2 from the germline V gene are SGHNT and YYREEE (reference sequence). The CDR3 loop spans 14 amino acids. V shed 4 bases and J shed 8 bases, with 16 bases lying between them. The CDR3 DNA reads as TGTGCCAGCAGCGTTAGCGAAAGGGATTATGAGCAGTTCTTC. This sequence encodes CASSVSERDYEQFF.

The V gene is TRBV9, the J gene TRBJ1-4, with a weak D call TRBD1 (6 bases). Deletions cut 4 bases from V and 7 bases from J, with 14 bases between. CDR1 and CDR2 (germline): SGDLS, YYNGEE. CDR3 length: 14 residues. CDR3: CASSPVGGGEKLFF. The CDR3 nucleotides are TGTGCCAGCAGCCCCGTAGGGGGTGGTGAAAAACTGTTTTTT.

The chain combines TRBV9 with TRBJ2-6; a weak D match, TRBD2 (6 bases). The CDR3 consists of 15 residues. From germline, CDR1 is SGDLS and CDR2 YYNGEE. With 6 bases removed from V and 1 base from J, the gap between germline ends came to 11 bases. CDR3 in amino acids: CASKAGTSGANVLTF. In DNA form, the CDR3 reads TGTGCCAGCAAGGCAGGGACTTCTGGGGCCAACGTCCTGACTTTC.

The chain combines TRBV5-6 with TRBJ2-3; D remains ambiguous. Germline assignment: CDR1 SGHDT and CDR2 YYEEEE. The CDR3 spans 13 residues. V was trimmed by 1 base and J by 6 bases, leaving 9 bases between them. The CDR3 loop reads CASSLRPEDTQYF. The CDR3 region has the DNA TGTGCCAGCAGCTTGAGGCCGGAGGATACGCAGTATTTT. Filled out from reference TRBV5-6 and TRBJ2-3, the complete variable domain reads DAGVTQSPTHLIKTRGQQVTLRCSPKSGHDTVSWYQQALGQGPQFIFQYYEEEERQRGNFPDRFSGHQFPNYSSELNVNALLLGDSALYLCASSLRPEDTQYFGPGTRLTVL.

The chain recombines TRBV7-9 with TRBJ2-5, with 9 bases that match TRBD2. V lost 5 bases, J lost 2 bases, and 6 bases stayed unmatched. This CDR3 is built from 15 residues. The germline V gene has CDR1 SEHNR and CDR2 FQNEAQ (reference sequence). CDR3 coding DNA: TGTGCCAGCAGCCCTCGGACTAGCGAGCAAGAGACCCAGTACTTC. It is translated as CASSPRTSEQETQYF.

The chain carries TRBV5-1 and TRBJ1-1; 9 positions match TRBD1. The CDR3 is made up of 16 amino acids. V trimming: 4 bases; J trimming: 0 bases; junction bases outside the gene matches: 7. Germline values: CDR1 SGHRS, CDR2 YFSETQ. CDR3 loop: CASSDGTGNMNTEAFF. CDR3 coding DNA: TGCGCCAGCAGCGACGGGACAGGGAACATGAACACTGAAGCTTTCTTT.

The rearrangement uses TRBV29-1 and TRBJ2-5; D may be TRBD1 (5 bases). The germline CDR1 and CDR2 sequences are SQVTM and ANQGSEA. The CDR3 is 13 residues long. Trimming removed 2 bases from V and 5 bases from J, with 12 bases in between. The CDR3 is CSVERAGMETQYF. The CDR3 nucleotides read TGCAGCGTTGAAAGGGCAGGGATGGAGACCCAGTACTTC.

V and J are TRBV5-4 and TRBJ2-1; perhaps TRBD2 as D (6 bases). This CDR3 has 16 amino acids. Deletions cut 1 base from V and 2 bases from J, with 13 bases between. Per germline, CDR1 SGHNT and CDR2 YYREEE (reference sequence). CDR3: CASSLLVAATYNEQFF. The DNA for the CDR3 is TGTGCCAGCAGCTTGTTGGTAGCGGCCACCTACAATGAGCAGTTCTTC. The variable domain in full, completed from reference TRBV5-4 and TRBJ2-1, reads ETGVTQSPTHLIKTRGQQVTLRCSSQSGHNTVSWYQQALGQGPQFIFQYYREEENGRGNFPPRFSGLQFPNYSSELNVNALELDDSALYLCASSLLVAATYNEQFFGPGTRLTVL.

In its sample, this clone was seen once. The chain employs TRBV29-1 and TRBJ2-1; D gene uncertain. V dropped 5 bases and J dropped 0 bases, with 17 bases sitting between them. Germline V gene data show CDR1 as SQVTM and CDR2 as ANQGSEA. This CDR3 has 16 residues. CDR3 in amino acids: CSVTPEALSSYNEQFF. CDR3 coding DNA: TGCAGCGTTACCCCAGAGGCTCTTAGCTCCTACAATGAGCAGTTCTTC.

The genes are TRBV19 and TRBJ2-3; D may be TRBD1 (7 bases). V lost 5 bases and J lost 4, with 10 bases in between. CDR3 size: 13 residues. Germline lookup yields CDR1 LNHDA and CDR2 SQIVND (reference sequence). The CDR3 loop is CASSQGGSDTQYF. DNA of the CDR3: TGTGCCAGTAGTCAGGGGGGTTCAGATACGCAGTATTTT.

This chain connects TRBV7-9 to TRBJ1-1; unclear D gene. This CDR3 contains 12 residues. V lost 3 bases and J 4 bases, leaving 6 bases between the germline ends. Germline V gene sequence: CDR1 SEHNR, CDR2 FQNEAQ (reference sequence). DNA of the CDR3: TGTGCCAGCAGCTTCTCGGGCACTGAAGCTTTCTTT. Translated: CASSFSGTEAFF.